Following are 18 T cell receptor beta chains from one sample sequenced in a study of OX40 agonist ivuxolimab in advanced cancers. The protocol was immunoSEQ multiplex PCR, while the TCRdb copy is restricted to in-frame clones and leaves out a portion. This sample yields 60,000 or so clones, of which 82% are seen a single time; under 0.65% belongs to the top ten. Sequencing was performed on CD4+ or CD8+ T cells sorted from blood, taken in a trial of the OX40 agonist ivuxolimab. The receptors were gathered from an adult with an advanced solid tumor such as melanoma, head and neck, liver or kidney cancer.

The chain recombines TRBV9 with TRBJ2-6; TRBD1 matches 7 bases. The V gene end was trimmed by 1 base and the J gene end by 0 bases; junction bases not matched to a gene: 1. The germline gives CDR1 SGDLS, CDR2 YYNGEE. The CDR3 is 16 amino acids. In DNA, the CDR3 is TGTGCCAGCAGCGTAAACAGGGGCTCTGGGGCCAACGTCCTGACTTTC. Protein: CASSVNRGSGANVLTF.

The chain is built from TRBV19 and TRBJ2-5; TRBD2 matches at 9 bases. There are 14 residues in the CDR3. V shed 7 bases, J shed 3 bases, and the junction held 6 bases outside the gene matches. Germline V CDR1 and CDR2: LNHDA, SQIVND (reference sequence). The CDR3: CASKEGGREETQYF. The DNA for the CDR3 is TGTGCCAGTAAAGAGGGCGGGAGGGAAGAGACCCAGTACTTC.

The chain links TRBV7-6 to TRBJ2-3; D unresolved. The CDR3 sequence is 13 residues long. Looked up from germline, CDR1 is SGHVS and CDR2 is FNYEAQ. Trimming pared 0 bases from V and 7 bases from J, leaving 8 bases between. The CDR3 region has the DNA TGTGCCAGCAGCTTAGCGTTATCGTATACGCAGTATTTT. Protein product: CASSLALSYTQYF.

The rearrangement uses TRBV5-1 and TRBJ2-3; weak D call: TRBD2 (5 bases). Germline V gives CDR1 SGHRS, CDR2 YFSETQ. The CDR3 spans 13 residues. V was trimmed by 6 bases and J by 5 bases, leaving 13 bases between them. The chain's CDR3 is CASMSGNRDTQYF. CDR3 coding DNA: TGCGCCAGCATGTCCGGGAATCGAGATACGCAGTATTTT.

The CDR3 spells CASSLAGRAYNEQFF. CDR3 coding DNA: TGTGCCAGCAGCTTAGCCGGGAGGGCCTACAATGAGCAGTTCTTC. The rearrangement uses TRBV7-2 and TRBJ2-1; TRBD2 aligns across 8 bases. Trimming took 0 bases from V and 2 from J; bases not matched to a gene: 0. CDR3 length: 15 amino acids. CDR1 and CDR2 (germline): SGHTA, FQGNSA.

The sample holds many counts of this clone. The chain's CDR3 is CASSLYTATYF. CDR3 DNA sequence: TGTGCCAGCAGCCTCTACACCGCCACCTACTTC. The chain links TRBV7-2 to TRBJ2-5; D gene unclear. Germline lookup yields CDR1 SGHTA and CDR2 FQGNSA. This CDR3 has 11 amino acids. Trimming pared 5 bases from V and 14 bases from J, leaving 15 bases between.

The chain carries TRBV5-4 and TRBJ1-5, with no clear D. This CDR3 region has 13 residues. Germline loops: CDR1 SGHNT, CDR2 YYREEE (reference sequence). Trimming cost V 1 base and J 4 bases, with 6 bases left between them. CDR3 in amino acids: CASSLLGNQPQHF. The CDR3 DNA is TGTGCCAGCAGCTTGCTTGGGAATCAGCCCCAGCATTTT.

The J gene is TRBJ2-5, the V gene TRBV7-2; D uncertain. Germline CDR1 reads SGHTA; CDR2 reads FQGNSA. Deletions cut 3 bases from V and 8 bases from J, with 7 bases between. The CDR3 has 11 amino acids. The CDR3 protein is CASSLKATQYF. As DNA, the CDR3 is TGTGCCAGCAGCTTGAAAGCAACCCAGTACTTC.

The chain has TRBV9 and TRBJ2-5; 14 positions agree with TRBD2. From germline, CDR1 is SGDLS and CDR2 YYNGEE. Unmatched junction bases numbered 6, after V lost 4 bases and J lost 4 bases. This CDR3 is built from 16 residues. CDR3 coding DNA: TGTGCCAGCAGCCCCGGGACTAGCGGGAGTCCAGAGACCCAGTACTTC. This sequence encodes CASSPGTSGSPETQYF.

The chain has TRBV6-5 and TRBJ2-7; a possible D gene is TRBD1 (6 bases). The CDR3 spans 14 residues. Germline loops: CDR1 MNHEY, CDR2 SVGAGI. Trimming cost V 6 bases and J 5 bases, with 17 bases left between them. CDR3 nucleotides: TGTGCCAGCAGCTCCTTGGGGGCCAGGAACGAGCAGTACTTC. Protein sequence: CASSSLGARNEQYF.

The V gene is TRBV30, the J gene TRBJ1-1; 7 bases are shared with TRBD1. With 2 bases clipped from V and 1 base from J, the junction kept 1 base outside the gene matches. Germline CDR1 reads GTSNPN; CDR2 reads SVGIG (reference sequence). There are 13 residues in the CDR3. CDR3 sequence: CAWSRDRNTEAFF. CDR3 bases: TGTGCCTGGAGTCGGGACAGGAACACTGAAGCTTTCTTT.

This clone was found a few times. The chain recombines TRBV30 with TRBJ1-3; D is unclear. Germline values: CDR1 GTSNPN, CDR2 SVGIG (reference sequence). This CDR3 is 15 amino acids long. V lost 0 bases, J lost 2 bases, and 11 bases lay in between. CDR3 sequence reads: CAWSVQPTAGNTIYF. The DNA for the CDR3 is TGTGCCTGGAGTGTACAGCCAACGGCTGGAAACACCATATATTTT.

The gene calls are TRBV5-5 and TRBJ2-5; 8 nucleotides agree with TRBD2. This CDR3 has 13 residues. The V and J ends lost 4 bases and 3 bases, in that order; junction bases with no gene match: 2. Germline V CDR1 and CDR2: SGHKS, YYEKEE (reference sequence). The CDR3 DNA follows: TGTGCCAGCAGCCGAGCGGGAGAAGAGACCCAGTACTTC. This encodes CASSRAGEETQYF.

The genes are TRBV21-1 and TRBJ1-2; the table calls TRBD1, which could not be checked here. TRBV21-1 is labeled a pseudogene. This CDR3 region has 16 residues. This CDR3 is CASSKRALRGQRGYTF. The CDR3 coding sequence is TGTGCCAGCAGCAAAAGAGCATTAAGGGGACAACGCGGCTACACCTTC.

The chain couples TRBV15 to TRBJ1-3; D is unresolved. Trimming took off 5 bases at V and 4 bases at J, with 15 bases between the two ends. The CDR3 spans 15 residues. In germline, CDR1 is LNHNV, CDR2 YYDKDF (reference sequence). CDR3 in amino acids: CATSPSNVKGNTIYF. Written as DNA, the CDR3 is TGTGCCACCAGCCCGTCAAATGTGAAAGGAAACACCATATATTTT.

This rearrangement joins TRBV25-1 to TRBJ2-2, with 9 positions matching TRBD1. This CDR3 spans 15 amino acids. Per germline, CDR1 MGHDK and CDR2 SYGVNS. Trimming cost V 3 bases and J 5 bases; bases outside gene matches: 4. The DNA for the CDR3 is TGTGCCAGCAGTGAGTTCGGACAGGGGACCGGGGAGCTGTTTTTT. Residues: CASSEFGQGTGELFF.

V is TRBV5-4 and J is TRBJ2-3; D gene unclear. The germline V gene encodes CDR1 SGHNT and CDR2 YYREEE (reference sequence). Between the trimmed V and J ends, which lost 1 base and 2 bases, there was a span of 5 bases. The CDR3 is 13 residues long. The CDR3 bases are TGTGCCAGCAGCTTGCAGTACACAGATACGCAGTATTTT. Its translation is CASSLQYTDTQYF.

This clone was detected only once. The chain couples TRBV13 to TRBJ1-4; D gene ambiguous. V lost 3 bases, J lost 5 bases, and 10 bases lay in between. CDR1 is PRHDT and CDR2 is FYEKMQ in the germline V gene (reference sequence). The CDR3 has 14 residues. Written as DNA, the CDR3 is TGTGCCAGCAGCTTGGAACGAGAAAATGAAAAACTGTTTTTT. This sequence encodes CASSLERENEKLFF.